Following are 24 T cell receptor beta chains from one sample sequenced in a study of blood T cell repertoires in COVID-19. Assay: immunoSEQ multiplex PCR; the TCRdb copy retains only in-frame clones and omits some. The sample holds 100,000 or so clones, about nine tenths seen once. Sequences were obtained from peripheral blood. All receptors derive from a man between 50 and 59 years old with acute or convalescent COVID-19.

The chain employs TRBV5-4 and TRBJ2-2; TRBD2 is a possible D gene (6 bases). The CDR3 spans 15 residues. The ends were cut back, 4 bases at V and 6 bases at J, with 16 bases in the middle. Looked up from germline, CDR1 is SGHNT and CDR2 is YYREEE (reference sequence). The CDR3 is CASSTRTGESGELFF. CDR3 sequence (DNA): TGTGCCAGCAGCACGAGGACGGGGGAATCCGGGGAGCTGTTTTTT.

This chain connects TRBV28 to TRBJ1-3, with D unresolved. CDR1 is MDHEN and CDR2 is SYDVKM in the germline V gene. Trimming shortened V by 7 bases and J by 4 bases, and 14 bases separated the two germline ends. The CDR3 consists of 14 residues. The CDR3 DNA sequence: TGTGCCAGCACAATGGGAGGCCCAGGAAACACCATATATTTT. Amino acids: CASTMGGPGNTIYF.

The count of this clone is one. CDR3 region: CASSPRGFDEQYF. The CDR3 DNA reads TGTGCCAGCAGCCCAAGGGGGTTCGACGAGCAGTACTTC. The V and J genes are TRBV9 and TRBJ2-7, with D tentatively TRBD1 (6 bases). With 4 bases removed from V and 5 bases from J, the gap between germline ends came to 13 bases. The V gene's germline CDR1 is SGDLS and CDR2 YYNGEE. CDR3 size: 13 residues.

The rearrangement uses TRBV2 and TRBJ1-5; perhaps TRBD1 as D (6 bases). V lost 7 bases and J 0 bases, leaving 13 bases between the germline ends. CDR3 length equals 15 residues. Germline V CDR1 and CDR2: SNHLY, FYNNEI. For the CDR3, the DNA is TGTGCCAGCACTCGGACAGAACCTAGCAATCAGCCCCAGCATTTT. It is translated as CASTRTEPSNQPQHF.

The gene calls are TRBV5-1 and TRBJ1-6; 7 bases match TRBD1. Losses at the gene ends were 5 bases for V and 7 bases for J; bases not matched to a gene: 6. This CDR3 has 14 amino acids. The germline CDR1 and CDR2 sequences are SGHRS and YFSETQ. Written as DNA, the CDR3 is TGCGCCAGCAGTTCGGGACAGCCGAATTCACCCCTCCACTTT. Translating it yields CASSSGQPNSPLHF.

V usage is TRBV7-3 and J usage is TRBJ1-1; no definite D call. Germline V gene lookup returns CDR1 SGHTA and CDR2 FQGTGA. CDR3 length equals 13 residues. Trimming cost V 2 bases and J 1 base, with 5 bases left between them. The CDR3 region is CASSLGQNTEAFF. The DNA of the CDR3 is TGTGCCAGCAGCTTAGGCCAGAACACTGAAGCTTTCTTT.

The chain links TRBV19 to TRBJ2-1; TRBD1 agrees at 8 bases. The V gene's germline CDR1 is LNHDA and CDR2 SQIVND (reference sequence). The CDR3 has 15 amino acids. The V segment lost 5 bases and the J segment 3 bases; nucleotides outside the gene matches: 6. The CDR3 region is CASSPDRGFYNEQFF. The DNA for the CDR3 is TGTGCCAGTAGTCCAGACAGGGGCTTCTACAATGAGCAGTTCTTC.

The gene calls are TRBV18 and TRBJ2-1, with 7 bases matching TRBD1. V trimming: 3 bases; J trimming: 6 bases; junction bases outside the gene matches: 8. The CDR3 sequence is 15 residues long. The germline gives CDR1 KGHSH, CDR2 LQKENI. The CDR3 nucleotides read TGTGCCAGCTCACCTTCCGGGACAGCAATCAATGAGCAGTTCTTC. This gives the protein CASSPSGTAINEQFF.

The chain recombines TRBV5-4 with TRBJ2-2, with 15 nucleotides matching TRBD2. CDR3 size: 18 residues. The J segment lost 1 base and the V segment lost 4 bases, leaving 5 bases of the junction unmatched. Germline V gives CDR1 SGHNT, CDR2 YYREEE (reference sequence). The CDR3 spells CASSPGLAGGMNTGELFF. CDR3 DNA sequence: TGTGCCAGCAGCCCGGGACTAGCGGGGGGAATGAACACCGGGGAGCTGTTTTTT.

The CDR3 loop reads CASRPMTGQLTEAFF. CDR3 nucleotides: TGTGCCAGCAGGCCCATGACGGGACAGCTCACTGAAGCTTTCTTT. The chain joins TRBV11-2 to TRBJ1-1; 7 nucleotides agree with TRBD1. The CDR3 consists of 15 residues. J lost 4 bases, V lost 6 bases, and 11 bases had no gene match. Germline V gives CDR1 SGHAT, CDR2 FQNNGV.

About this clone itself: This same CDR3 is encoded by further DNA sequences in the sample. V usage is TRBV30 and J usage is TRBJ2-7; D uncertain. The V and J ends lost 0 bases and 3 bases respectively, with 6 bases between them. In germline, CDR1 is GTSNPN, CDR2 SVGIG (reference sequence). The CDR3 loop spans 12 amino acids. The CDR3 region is CAWSVSGYEQYF. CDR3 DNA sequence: TGTGCCTGGAGTGTCTCAGGCTACGAGCAGTACTTC.

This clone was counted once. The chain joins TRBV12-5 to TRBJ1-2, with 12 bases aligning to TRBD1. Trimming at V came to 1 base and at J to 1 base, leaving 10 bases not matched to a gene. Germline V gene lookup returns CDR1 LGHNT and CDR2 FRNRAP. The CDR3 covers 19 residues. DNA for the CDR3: TGTGCTAGTGGTTTGGCCCCGGGACAGGGGGCGCTTAATAACTATGGCTACACCTTC. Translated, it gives CASGLAPGQGALNNYGYTF.

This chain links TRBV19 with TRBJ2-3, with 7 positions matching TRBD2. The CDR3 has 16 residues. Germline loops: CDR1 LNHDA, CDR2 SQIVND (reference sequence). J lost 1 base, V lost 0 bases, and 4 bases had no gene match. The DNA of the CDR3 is TGTGCCAGTAGTATAGAACGGACTAGGGGCACAGATACGCAGTATTTT. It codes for CASSIERTRGTDTQYF.

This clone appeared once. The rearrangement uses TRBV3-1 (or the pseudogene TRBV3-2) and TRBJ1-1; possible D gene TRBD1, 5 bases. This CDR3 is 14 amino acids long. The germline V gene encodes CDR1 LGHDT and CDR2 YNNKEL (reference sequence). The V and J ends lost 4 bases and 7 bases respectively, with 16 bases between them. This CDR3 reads CASSPSTARNEAFF. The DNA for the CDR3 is TGTGCCAGCAGCCCCTCGACAGCCCGCAATGAAGCTTTCTTT.

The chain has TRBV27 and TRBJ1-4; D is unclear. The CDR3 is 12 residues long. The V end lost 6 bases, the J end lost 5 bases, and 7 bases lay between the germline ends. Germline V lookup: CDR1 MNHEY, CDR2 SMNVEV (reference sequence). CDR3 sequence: CASRAENEKLFF. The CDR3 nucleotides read TGTGCCAGCAGGGCGGAGAATGAAAAACTGTTTTTT. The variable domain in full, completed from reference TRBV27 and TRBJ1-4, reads EAQVTQNPRYLITVTGKKLTVTCSQNMNHEYMSWYRQDPGLGLRQIYYSMNVEVTDKGDVPEGYKVSRKEKRNFPLILESPSPNQTSLYFCASRAENEKLFFGSGTQLSVL.

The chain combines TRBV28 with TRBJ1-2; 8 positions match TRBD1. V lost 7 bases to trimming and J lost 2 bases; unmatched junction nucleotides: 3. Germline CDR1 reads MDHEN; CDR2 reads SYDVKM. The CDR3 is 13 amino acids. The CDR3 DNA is TGTGCCAGCACCCGGACAGGGAACTATGGCTACACCTTC. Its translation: CASTRTGNYGYTF.

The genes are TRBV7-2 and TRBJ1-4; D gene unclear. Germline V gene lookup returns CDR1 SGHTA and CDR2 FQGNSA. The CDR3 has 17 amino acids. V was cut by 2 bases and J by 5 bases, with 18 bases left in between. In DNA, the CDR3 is TGTGCCAGCAGCTTATCTTCGTTGGGCCGAACAAATGAAAAACTGTTTTTT. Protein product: CASSLSSLGRTNEKLFF.

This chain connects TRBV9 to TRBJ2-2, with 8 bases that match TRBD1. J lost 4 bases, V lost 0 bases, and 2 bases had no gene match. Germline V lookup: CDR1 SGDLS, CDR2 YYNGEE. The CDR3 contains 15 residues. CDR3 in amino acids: CASSVEQGGTGELFF. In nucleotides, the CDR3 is TGTGCCAGCAGCGTAGAACAGGGGGGCACCGGGGAGCTGTTTTTT.

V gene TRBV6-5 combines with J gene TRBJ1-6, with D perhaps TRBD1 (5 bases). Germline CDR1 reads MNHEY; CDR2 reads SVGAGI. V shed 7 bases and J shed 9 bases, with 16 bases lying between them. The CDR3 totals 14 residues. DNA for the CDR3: TGTGCCAGCACCACGACAGCCGACCTTTCACCCCTCCACTTT. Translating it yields CASTTTADLSPLHF.

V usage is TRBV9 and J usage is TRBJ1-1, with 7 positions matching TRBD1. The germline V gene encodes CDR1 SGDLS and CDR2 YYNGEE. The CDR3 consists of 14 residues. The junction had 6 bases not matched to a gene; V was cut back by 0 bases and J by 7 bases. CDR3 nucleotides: TGTGCCAGCAGCGTAGTGGAGACAGGGAATGAAGCTTTCTTT. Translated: CASSVVETGNEAFF.

The CDR3 loop reads CAISRREGNQPQHF. CDR3 DNA sequence: TGTGCCATCAGCCGCAGGGAGGGCAATCAGCCCCAGCATTTT. The chain uses TRBV10-3 and TRBJ1-5; a weak D match, TRBD1 (5 bases). The CDR3 has 14 amino acids. V was cut by 6 bases and J by 2 bases, with 11 bases left in between. Germline CDR1 is ENHRY and CDR2 is SYGVKD.

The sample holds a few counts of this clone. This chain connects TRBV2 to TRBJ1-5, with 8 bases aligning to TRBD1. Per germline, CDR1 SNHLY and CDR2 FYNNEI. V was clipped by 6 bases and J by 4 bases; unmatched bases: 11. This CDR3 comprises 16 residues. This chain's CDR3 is CASRVDTGGLNQPQHF. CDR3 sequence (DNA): TGTGCCAGCAGGGTCGATACAGGGGGACTAAATCAGCCCCAGCATTTT.

The chain's CDR3 is CASSRSRDYGYTF. The CDR3 bases are TGTGCCAGCAGTAGATCAAGAGACTATGGCTACACCTTC. The chain joins TRBV6-5 to TRBJ1-2, with D hard to call. Per germline, CDR1 MNHEY and CDR2 SVGAGI. This CDR3 spans 13 amino acids. V was cut by 5 bases and J by 3 bases, with 10 bases left in between.

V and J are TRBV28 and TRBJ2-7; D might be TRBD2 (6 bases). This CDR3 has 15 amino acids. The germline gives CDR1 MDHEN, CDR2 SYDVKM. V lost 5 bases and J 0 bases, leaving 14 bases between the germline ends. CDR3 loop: CASSPPGVLSYEQYF. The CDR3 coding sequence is TGTGCCAGCAGTCCCCCGGGGGTCCTCTCCTACGAGCAGTACTTC.